The 18 T cell receptor beta chains listed next were all sequenced from one sample in a study of T cell responses to AZD1222 COVID-19 vaccine. Libraries were prepared by immunoSEQ multiplex PCR; TCRdb keeps only in-frame clonotypes and omits some of them. The sample lists around 110,000 clones, roughly nine tenths seen once, with 6.5% to 9.5% in the top ten. The source material was peripheral blood, sampled on day 0 of AZD1222 vaccination. Every receptor here comes from an adult in good health.

V and J are TRBV3-1 (or the pseudogene TRBV3-2) and TRBJ2-1; D remains unclear. This CDR3 has 12 residues. Germline values: CDR1 LGHDT, CDR2 YNNKEL (reference sequence). V dropped 1 base and J dropped 11 bases, with 9 bases sitting between them. CDR3: CASSQAAQKQFF. CDR3 nucleotide sequence: TGTGCCAGCAGCCAAGCAGCACAGAAGCAGTTCTTC.

The chain joins TRBV11-3 to TRBJ2-1, with D possibly TRBD2 on 5 matching bases. Germline loops: CDR1 SGHNT, CDR2 YENEEA. Trimming took off 5 bases at V and 4 bases at J, with 12 bases between the two ends. This CDR3 has 14 amino acids. The CDR3 coding sequence is TGTGCCAGCAGCCTAAGGACGGGATACAATGAGCAGTTCTTC. Residues: CASSLRTGYNEQFF.

This clone was picked up one time. This rearrangement joins TRBV4-1 to TRBJ2-2; the match to TRBD2 covers 11 bases. V dropped 1 base and J dropped 4; count of bases not matched to a gene: 2. CDR1 is MGHRA and CDR2 is YSYEKL in the germline V gene. The CDR3 loop spans 16 amino acids. The CDR3 sequence: CASSQGLAGGTGELFF. The CDR3 bases are TGCGCCAGCAGCCAAGGGCTAGCGGGGGGCACCGGGGAGCTGTTTTTT.

The chain combines TRBV9 with TRBJ2-5; 8 nucleotides match TRBD2. Germline V gene sequence: CDR1 SGDLS, CDR2 YYNGEE. Germline trimming cut 6 bases from V and 2 bases from J; bases unmatched to any gene: 3. The CDR3 has 13 amino acids. The CDR3 reads CASTPGGQETQYF. The CDR3 DNA follows: TGTGCCAGCACCCCGGGGGGGCAAGAGACCCAGTACTTC.

The chain is built from TRBV28 and TRBJ2-6; either TRBD1 or TRBD2 may supply D (5 bases each). The CDR3 sequence is 18 residues long. CDR1 and CDR2 (germline): MDHEN, SYDVKM. V gave up 1 base and J gave up 1 base, with 14 bases separating them. CDR3 bases: TGTGCCAGCAGTTTATTGCTAGCAGCAGGGTCTGGGGCCAACGTCCTGACTTTC. It is translated as CASSLLLAAGSGANVLTF. Drawing the rest from reference TRBV28 and TRBJ2-6, the complete variable domain is DVKVTQSSRYLVKRTGEKVFLECVQDMDHENMFWYRQDPGLGLRLIYFSYDVKMKEKGDIPEGYSVSREKKERFSLILESASTNQTSMYLCASSLLLAAGSGANVLTFGAGSRLTVL.

The rearrangement uses TRBV5-6 and TRBJ1-2, with TRBD1 as a possible D gene (5 bases). The V gene lost 2 bases and the J gene lost 4 bases, with 9 bases spanning the gap. The CDR3 runs to 13 residues. Germline CDR1 and CDR2: SGHDT and YYEEEE. CDR3 protein: CASSLGHSYGYTF. CDR3 sequence (DNA): TGTGCCAGCAGCTTAGGACACAGCTATGGCTACACCTTC.

CDR3 sequence: CASRWGTEAFF. The CDR3 DNA sequence: TGTGCCAGCAGGTGGGGGACTGAAGCTTTCTTT. V and J are TRBV6-5 and TRBJ1-1; TRBD1 is a possible D gene (5 bases). Germline CDR1 and CDR2: MNHEY and SVGAGI. Between the trimmed V and J ends, which lost 6 bases and 5 bases, there was a span of 7 bases. The CDR3 extends over 11 amino acids.

This chain's CDR3 is CASSLGRGGQGEQYF. The CDR3 nucleotides read TGTGCCAGCAGCTTAGGCCGGGGGGGCCAGGGCGAGCAGTACTTC. V usage is TRBV11-2 and J usage is TRBJ2-7; 8 bases map to TRBD2. This CDR3 has 15 amino acids. V gave up 1 base and J gave up 6 bases; unmatched junction bases: 8. Germline CDR1 and CDR2: SGHAT and FQNNGV.

V usage is TRBV5-1 and J usage is TRBJ2-3, with D perhaps TRBD1 (5 bases). Trimming shortened V by 4 bases and J by 6 bases, and 21 bases separated the two germline ends. The germline gives CDR1 SGHRS, CDR2 YFSETQ. The CDR3 runs to 16 residues. CDR3 sequence (DNA): TGCGCCAGCAGCCCAATACTTCAGGGCGGAGTGGATACGCAGTATTTT. Translated, it gives CASSPILQGGVDTQYF.

This clone was recorded once. The V and J genes are TRBV28 and TRBJ1-5; 7 nucleotides line up with TRBD1. Germline trimming cut 0 bases from V and 4 bases from J; bases unmatched to any gene: 0. The CDR3 contains 14 residues. From germline, CDR1 is MDHEN and CDR2 SYDVKM. The chain's CDR3 is CASSLWGQNQPQHF. The CDR3 DNA follows: TGTGCCAGCAGTTTATGGGGACAGAATCAGCCCCAGCATTTT.

The chain links TRBV7-2 to TRBJ1-4; D gene ambiguous. There are 14 residues in the CDR3. V was trimmed by 2 bases and J by 5 bases, leaving 9 bases between them. Germline loops: CDR1 SGHTA, CDR2 FQGNSA. The CDR3 coding sequence is TGTGCCAGCAGCTTAAAGGCAGGCAATGAAAAACTGTTTTTT. It yields the protein CASSLKAGNEKLFF.

The V call is TRBV24-1, the J call TRBJ1-5, with D possibly TRBD1 on 6 matching bases. This CDR3 region has 15 residues. Between the trimmed V and J ends, which lost 5 bases and 1 base, there was a span of 11 bases. Germline loops: CDR1 KGHDR, CDR2 SFDVKD. CDR3 DNA sequence: TGTGCCACCAGTGGGGGGGGGCTGAGCAATCAGCCCCAGCATTTT. Translating it yields CATSGGGLSNQPQHF.

The rearrangement uses TRBV6-5 and TRBJ1-4; the D gene is possibly TRBD1 (5 bases). Germline V lookup: CDR1 MNHEY, CDR2 SVGAGI. Trimming took off 2 bases at V and 5 bases at J, with 12 bases between the two ends. CDR3 size: 15 residues. CDR3 amino acids: CASSYEWGSNEKLFF. CDR3 sequence (DNA): TGTGCCAGCAGTTACGAGTGGGGGTCCAATGAAAAACTGTTTTTT.

V is TRBV5-6 and J is TRBJ2-5; D is perhaps TRBD2 (5 bases). Germline CDR1 SGHDT, CDR2 YYEEEE. The CDR3 spans 13 residues. Deletions cut 6 bases from V and 5 bases from J, with 14 bases between. CDR3 sequence: CASNIAYWETQYF. CDR3 nucleotide sequence: TGTGCCAGCAACATAGCGTATTGGGAGACCCAGTACTTC.

The V call is TRBV29-1, the J call TRBJ2-5; 7 bases fit TRBD1. Germline V gene sequence: CDR1 SQVTM, CDR2 ANQGSEA. The V gene end was trimmed by 6 bases and the J gene end by 4 bases; junction bases not matched to a gene: 5. CDR3 length: 12 amino acids. CDR3 residues: CSVAQGIETQYF. In nucleotides, the CDR3 is TGCAGCGTCGCACAGGGGATAGAGACCCAGTACTTC.

V gene TRBV28 combines with J gene TRBJ2-3, with D tentatively TRBD2 (6 bases). The CDR3 totals 16 residues. Germline values: CDR1 MDHEN, CDR2 SYDVKM. The V end lost 5 bases, the J end lost 3 bases, and 18 bases lay between the germline ends. This CDR3 is CASSPGGAGLTDTQYF. The CDR3 nucleotides read TGTGCCAGCAGTCCGGGCGGGGCAGGATTAACAGATACGCAGTATTTT.

V gene TRBV7-2 combines with J gene TRBJ1-3; D is perhaps TRBD1 (5 bases). This CDR3 is 16 amino acids long. Germline CDR1 is SGHTA and CDR2 is FQGNSA. The germline V and J ends were trimmed by 3 bases and 0 bases, with 12 bases remaining between them. The CDR3 DNA is TGTGCCAGCAGCTTGACTGGACATTACTCTGGAAACACCATATATTTT. Encoded protein: CASSLTGHYSGNTIYF.

V gene TRBV19 combines with J gene TRBJ2-3, with 7 nucleotides matching TRBD2. CDR1 LNHDA and CDR2 SQIVND come from the germline V gene (reference sequence). After removal of 11 bases from V and 4 bases from J, the junction contained 21 bases not matched to a gene. This CDR3 comprises 17 residues. The CDR3 DNA reads as TGTGCCCAGATGCGCCGGGGGGTCTTCGTTTCACCAGATACGCAGTATTTT. Translation gives CAQMRRGVFVSPDTQYF. The complete variable domain, with remaining parts taken from reference TRBV19 and TRBJ2-3, reads DGGITQSPKYLFRKEGQNVTLSCEQNLNHDAMYWYRQDPGQGLRLIYYSQIVNDFQKGDIAEGYSVSREKKESFPLTVTSAQKNPTAFYLCAQMRRGVFVSPDTQYFGPGTRLTVL.